This T cell receptor (beta chain) appears in the sequencing data of a study of cytomegalovirus exposure and HLA in healthy donors. Study at large: A preliminary data release comprised around 85 million unique TCRs obtained from HLA-typed donors.

Primers for the PCR totalled 60 Vbeta and 13 Jbeta. Sequencing was performed with immunoSEQ multiplex PCR; in TCRdb, only in-frame clones are kept and a portion is missing. There are about 140,000 clones in the sample; roughly 80% occur only once, and over 1% lies in the top ten. Notes on this clone: Its antigen is as yet unknown.

Study-wide points: Most sequenced TCRs were rare (though some public TCRs occurred in many donors). Sequencing depth roughly uniform across donors was assumed in presence/absence analyses.

Germline values: CDR1 SGHTS, CDR2 YDEGEE. This CDR3 contains 15 residues. V was clipped by 4 bases and J by 0 bases; unmatched bases: 7. This receptor was identified in a female donor in good health and CMV-seronegative. The sample taken for sequencing was PBMCs. The gene calls are TRBV5-8 and TRBJ2-7, with 7 bases identical to TRBD1. DNA of the CDR3: TGTGCCAGCAGCAAAAGGGACAGCCTCTCCTACGAGCAGTACTTC. This sequence encodes CASSKRDSLSYEQYF.